This TCR beta chain was recovered during a study of blood T cell repertoires in COVID-19. Turning to the study itself: The study drew acute and convalescent COVID-19 samples from the United States, Italy and Spain. Nucleic acid was either cDNA or gDNA, and it came from T cells, B-cell-depleted T cells, or PBMCs.

Sequenced by immunoSEQ multiplex PCR; TCRdb stores in-frame clones only, minus some. Of 80,000 to 100,000 clones detected, 86% appear once; the ten largest clones hold around a tenth. After removal of 6 bases from V and 3 bases from J, the junction contained 8 bases not matched to a gene. The CDR3 runs 15 residues. CDR1 MNHEY and CDR2 SVGAGI come from the germline V gene. The chain links TRBV6-5 to TRBJ1-2; 9 bases agree with TRBD1. Sequenced material: peripheral blood. This clonotype was sampled from a man between 45 and 60 years old with acute or convalescent COVID-19. The CDR3 bases are TGTGCCAGCAGACCAACGGGACAGGGCCACTATGGCTACACCTTC. Its protein product is CASRPTGQGHYGYTF.